These T cell receptor beta chains were read from a single sample in a study of blood T cell repertoires in COVID-19. Assay used: immunoSEQ multiplex PCR; TCRdb lists only in-frame clones, some missing. This sample carries some 120,000 clones, roughly 90% of them seen once, and the ten largest clones take roughly 2.1%. The sequenced material came from peripheral blood. Receptors originate from a man aged 50 to 60 with COVID-19, enrolled during active disease. Each CDR3 is given with its conserved first and last residue. A D gene is named only where the DNA matches it firmly. Rows give clone size only sometimes, using once, few, many, or a class for an expanded clone.

v_call: TRBV5-6
clone_size: -
d_call: TRBD1
j_call: TRBJ2-1
cdr3_length: 13
cdr3_aa: CASSFGTGNEQFF
cdr3_nt: TGTGCCAGCAGCTTCGGGACAGGGAATGAGCAGTTCTTC

v_call: TRBV7-2
clone_size: -
d_call: TRBD1
j_call: TRBJ2-1
cdr3_length: 13
cdr3_aa: CASSEGAPNEQFF
cdr3_nt: TGTGCCAGCAGCGAGGGGGCTCCCAATGAGCAGTTCTTC

v_call: TRBV24-1
clone_size: -
d_call: TRBD2
j_call: TRBJ2-1
cdr3_length: 17
cdr3_aa: CATSDLPSSGTYNEQFF
cdr3_nt: TGTGCCACCAGTGATTTGCCTTCTAGCGGGACCTACAATGAGCAGTTCTTC

v_call: TRBV24-1
clone_size: -
d_call: -
j_call: TRBJ1-2
cdr3_length: 13
cdr3_aa: CATSGGTYNGYTF
cdr3_nt: TGTGCCACCAGTGGAGGGACTTACAATGGCTACACCTTC

v_call: TRBV2
clone_size: -
d_call: TRBD2
j_call: TRBJ2-1
cdr3_length: 14
cdr3_aa: CASIPGLAGLEQFF
cdr3_nt: TGTGCCAGCATTCCGGGACTAGCGGGATTGGAGCAGTTCTTC

v_call: TRBV29-1
clone_size: -
d_call: TRBD1
j_call: TRBJ2-3
cdr3_length: 13
cdr3_aa: CSVDRQGENTQYF
cdr3_nt: TGCAGCGTTGATCGACAGGGGGAGAATACGCAGTATTTT

v_call: TRBV28
clone_size: -
d_call: TRBD2
j_call: TRBJ2-2
cdr3_length: 16
cdr3_aa: CASILGASGHTGELFF
cdr3_nt: TGTGCCAGCATCCTCGGGGCTAGCGGACACACCGGGGAGCTGTTTTTT

v_call: TRBV7-3
clone_size: -
d_call: TRBD2
j_call: TRBJ2-1
cdr3_length: 15
cdr3_aa: CASSPRLAGINEQFF
cdr3_nt: TGTGCCAGCAGCCCCAGACTAGCGGGGATCAATGAGCAGTTCTTC

v_call: TRBV6-1
clone_size: -
d_call: -
j_call: TRBJ2-5
cdr3_length: 18
cdr3_aa: CASSDRLPDGRKRETQYF
cdr3_nt: TGTGCCAGCAGTGATCGCCTCCCCGACGGGAGAAAGCGGGAGACCCAGTACTTC

v_call: TRBV4-3
clone_size: -
d_call: TRBD1
j_call: TRBJ1-3
cdr3_length: 17
cdr3_aa: CASSQDTGVYVGNTIYF
cdr3_nt: TGCGCCAGCAGCCAAGACACAGGGGTATACGTTGGAAACACCATATATTTT

v_call: TRBV7-2
clone_size: few
d_call: -
j_call: TRBJ1-5
cdr3_length: 15
cdr3_aa: CASSPDSNSNQPQHF
cdr3_nt: TGTGCCAGCAGCCCGGACAGTAATAGCAATCAGCCCCAGCATTTT

v_call: TRBV6-1
clone_size: -
d_call: -
j_call: TRBJ1-5
cdr3_length: 14
cdr3_aa: CASSEGAAAQPQHF
cdr3_nt: TGTGCCAGCAGTGAAGGGGCAGCGGCTCAGCCCCAGCATTTT

v_call: TRBV6-5
clone_size: -
d_call: TRBD2
j_call: TRBJ2-2
cdr3_length: 13
cdr3_aa: CASTHGGAGELFF
cdr3_nt: TGTGCCAGCACCCATGGGGGGGCCGGGGAGCTGTTTTTT

v_call: TRBV6-5
clone_size: -
d_call: TRBD1
j_call: TRBJ1-5
cdr3_length: 15
cdr3_aa: CASRRGAGGGQPQHF
cdr3_nt: TGTGCCAGCAGAAGAGGGGCAGGGGGAGGTCAGCCCCAGCATTTT

v_call: TRBV7-9
clone_size: -
d_call: -
j_call: TRBJ1-6
cdr3_length: 16
cdr3_aa: CASSHRNRGGNSPLHF
cdr3_nt: TGTGCCAGCAGCCACCGCAACCGGGGGGGCAATTCACCCCTCCACTTT